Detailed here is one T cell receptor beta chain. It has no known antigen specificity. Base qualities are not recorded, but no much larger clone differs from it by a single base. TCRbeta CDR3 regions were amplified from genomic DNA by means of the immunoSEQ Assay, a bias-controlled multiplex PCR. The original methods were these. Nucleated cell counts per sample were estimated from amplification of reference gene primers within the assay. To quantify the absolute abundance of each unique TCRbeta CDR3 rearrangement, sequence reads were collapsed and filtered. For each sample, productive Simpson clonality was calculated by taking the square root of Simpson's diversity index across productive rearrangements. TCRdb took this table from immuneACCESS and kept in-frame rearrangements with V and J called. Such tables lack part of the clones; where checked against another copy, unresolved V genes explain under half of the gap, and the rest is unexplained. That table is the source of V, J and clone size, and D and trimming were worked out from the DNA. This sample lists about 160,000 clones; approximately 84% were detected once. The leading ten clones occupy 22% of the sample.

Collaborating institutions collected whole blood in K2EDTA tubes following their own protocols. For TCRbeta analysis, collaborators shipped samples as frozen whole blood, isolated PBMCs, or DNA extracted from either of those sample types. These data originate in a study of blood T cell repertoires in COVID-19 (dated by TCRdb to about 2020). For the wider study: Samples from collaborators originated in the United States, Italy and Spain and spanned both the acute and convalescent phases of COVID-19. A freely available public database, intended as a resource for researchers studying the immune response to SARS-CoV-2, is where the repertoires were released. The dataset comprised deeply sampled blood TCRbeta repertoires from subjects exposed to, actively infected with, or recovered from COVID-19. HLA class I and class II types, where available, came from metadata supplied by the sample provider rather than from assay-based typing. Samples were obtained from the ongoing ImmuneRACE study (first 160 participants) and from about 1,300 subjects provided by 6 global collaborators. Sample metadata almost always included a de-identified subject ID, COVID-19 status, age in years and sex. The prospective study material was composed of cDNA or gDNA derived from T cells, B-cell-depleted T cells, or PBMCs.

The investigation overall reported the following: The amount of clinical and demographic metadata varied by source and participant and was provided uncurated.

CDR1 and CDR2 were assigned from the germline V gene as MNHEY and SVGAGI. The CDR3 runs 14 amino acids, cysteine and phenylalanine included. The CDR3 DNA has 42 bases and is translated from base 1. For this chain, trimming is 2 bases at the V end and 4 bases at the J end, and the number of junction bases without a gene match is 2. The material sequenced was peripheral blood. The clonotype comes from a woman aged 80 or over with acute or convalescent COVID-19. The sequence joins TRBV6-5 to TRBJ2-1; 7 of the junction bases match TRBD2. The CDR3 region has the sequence CASSYLAEYNEQFF. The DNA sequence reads TGTGCCAGCAGTTACCTAGCGGAGTACAATGAGCAGTTCTTC.